Presented here are 22 T cell receptor beta chains from one specimen sequenced in a study of shared clonotypes between healthy human individuals. This table comes from immunoSEQ multiplex PCR, and its TCRdb copy is limited to in-frame clones, with some not included. The repertoire includes 2 million to 2.5 million clones, about 94% of them detected once, and roughly 0.13% sits in the top ten. Sequenced sample: naive CD4+ T cells sorted from blood. Stated subset: CD45RA+ positively selected. These receptors were taken from a young man in good health.

The chain combines TRBV6-6 with TRBJ2-7; 8 bases agree with TRBD2. V dropped 7 bases and J dropped 0; count of bases not matched to a gene: 5. Germline loops: CDR1 MNHNY, CDR2 SVGAGI (reference sequence). The CDR3 contains 14 residues. DNA for the CDR3: TGTGCCAGCATACTAGCGGCGAGCTCCTACGAGCAGTACTTC. It codes for CASILAASSYEQYF.

The chain has TRBV9 and TRBJ1-6; TRBD1 is a possible D gene (5 bases). Trimming took off 3 bases at V and 8 bases at J, with 15 bases between the two ends. Germline V gene lookup returns CDR1 SGDLS and CDR2 YYNGEE. The CDR3 is 15 residues long. CDR3 sequence (DNA): TGTGCCAGCAGCGCCAACCCCCTGGGGGATTCACCCCTCCACTTT. It is translated as CASSANPLGDSPLHF.

The rearrangement uses TRBV6-6 and TRBJ2-5, with 11 positions matching TRBD1. Trimming cost V 6 bases and J 1 base; bases outside gene matches: 4. The CDR3 runs 15 residues. The germline V gene encodes CDR1 MNHNY and CDR2 SVGAGI (reference sequence). For the CDR3, the DNA is TGTGCCAGCAGGGGGGGACAGGGGGTCCAAGAGACCCAGTACTTC. Protein: CASRGGQGVQETQYF.

The V gene is TRBV6-6, the J gene TRBJ1-3; 7 bases align to TRBD1. Trimming at V came to 6 bases and at J to 0 bases, leaving 8 bases not matched to a gene. The CDR3 covers 16 residues. Per the germline V gene, CDR1 is MNHNY and CDR2 is SVGAGI (reference sequence). The CDR3 spells CASREQGSPSGNTIYF. CDR3 in DNA: TGTGCCAGCAGAGAACAGGGGAGTCCCTCTGGAAACACCATATATTTT.

This chain uses TRBV10-3 with TRBJ2-1; perhaps TRBD1 as D (5 bases). Germline V CDR1 and CDR2: ENHRY, SYGVKD. The CDR3 spans 16 residues. Trimming cost V 0 bases and J 5 bases, with 14 bases left between them. The CDR3 DNA sequence: TGTGCCATCAGTGAGTCCGGGCAGGGTGGTCACAATGAGCAGTTCTTC. It translates to CAISESGQGGHNEQFF.

Remarks on this clone: This specimen includes other DNA sequences encoding the same CDR3. The chain recombines TRBV27 with TRBJ1-2; TRBD1 aligns across 8 bases. V lost 6 bases to trimming and J lost 4 bases; unmatched junction nucleotides: 4. The CDR3 consists of 13 residues. Germline assignment: CDR1 MNHEY and CDR2 SMNVEV (reference sequence). CDR3 sequence: CASSLTGGYGYTF. CDR3 in DNA: TGTGCCAGCAGCCTTACAGGGGGCTATGGCTACACCTTC.

The chain joins TRBV7-9 to TRBJ2-7, with 11 positions matching TRBD2. The length of the CDR3 is 15 residues. CDR1 SEHNR and CDR2 FQNEAQ come from the germline V gene (reference sequence). Trimming cost V 5 bases and J 7 bases; bases outside gene matches: 10. The CDR3 region is CASSPQLAGVWEQYF. In nucleotides, the CDR3 is TGTGCCAGCAGCCCCCAACTAGCGGGAGTGTGGGAGCAGTACTTC.

The rearrangement links TRBV6-5 to TRBJ1-1; D remains unclear. CDR1 and CDR2 from the germline V gene are MNHEY and SVGAGI. The CDR3 contains 13 residues. V was cut by 5 bases and J by 5 bases, with 12 bases left in between. CDR3 bases: TGTGCCAGCAGTCCCTCCGTTGGAACTGAAGCTTTCTTT. Translation: CASSPSVGTEAFF.

This clone was detected only once. The CDR3 loop is CASSFTTGQGANGYTF. The CDR3 region has the DNA TGCGCCAGCAGCTTCACTACGGGACAGGGGGCGAATGGCTACACCTTC. V usage is TRBV5-1 and J usage is TRBJ1-2; 12 bases fit TRBD1. CDR3 length: 16 residues. Germline V CDR1 and CDR2: SGHRS, YFSETQ. The V segment lost 2 bases and the J segment 6 bases; nucleotides outside the gene matches: 8.

The chain carries TRBV6-5 and TRBJ1-6; the D gene is possibly TRBD1 (5 bases). V lost 0 bases, J lost 7 bases, and 7 bases lay in between. This CDR3 region has 14 residues. The germline gives CDR1 MNHEY, CDR2 SVGAGI. CDR3 in amino acids: CASSYSGVNSPLHF. The DNA for the CDR3 is TGTGCCAGCAGTTACTCGGGGGTCAATTCACCCCTCCACTTT.

This rearrangement joins TRBV7-2 to TRBJ2-2; TRBD2 matches 9 bases. The germline V gene encodes CDR1 SGHTA and CDR2 FQGNSA. The CDR3 covers 18 residues. Unmatched junction bases numbered 10, after V lost 5 bases and J lost 0 bases. This CDR3 reads CASSARGSGGTNTGELFF. The CDR3 nucleotides read TGTGCCAGCAGCGCCCGGGGTAGCGGGGGAACGAACACCGGGGAGCTGTTTTTT.

The chain uses TRBV4-1 and TRBJ1-1, with a tentative D call TRBD1 (6 bases). The CDR3 covers 15 residues. V lost 1 base to trimming and J lost 4 bases, with 13 bases between them. Germline V CDR1 and CDR2: MGHRA, YSYEKL. The DNA for the CDR3 is TGCGCCAGCAGCCAAGCTACAGGGATCCTCACTGAAGCTTTCTTT. Translating it yields CASSQATGILTEAFF.

The rearrangement uses TRBV9 and TRBJ1-1; perhaps TRBD1 as D (5 bases). Looked up from germline, CDR1 is SGDLS and CDR2 is YYNGEE. The CDR3 sequence is 15 residues long. The V and J ends lost 4 bases and 3 bases respectively, with 16 bases between them. The CDR3 DNA follows: TGTGCCAGCAGCCCCCAGGGCGCCGAAGACACTGAAGCTTTCTTT. Translated, it gives CASSPQGAEDTEAFF.

The J gene is TRBJ1-2, the V gene TRBV7-2; 8 bases fit TRBD1. The germline V gene has CDR1 SGHTA and CDR2 FQGNSA. V lost 5 bases and J lost 1; bases outside the gene matches: 12. This CDR3 has 17 amino acids. For the CDR3, the DNA is TGTGCCAGCAGCCGAGGACAGGGAGATGGCTATAACTATGGCTACACCTTC. This translates into CASSRGQGDGYNYGYTF.

On this clone: Other nucleotide sequences from this sample produce the same CDR3. This chain joins TRBV9 and TRBJ1-6, with D unclear. This CDR3 region has 13 residues. Per germline, CDR1 SGDLS and CDR2 YYNGEE. The V end was cut by 0 bases, the J end by 6 bases, with 4 bases between. The CDR3 loop is CASSVEGNSPLHF. The CDR3 nucleotides read TGTGCCAGCAGCGTAGAAGGTAATTCACCCCTCCACTTT.

V and J are TRBV19 and TRBJ1-3; maybe TRBD1 (5 bases). The germline V gene has CDR1 LNHDA and CDR2 SQIVND (reference sequence). This CDR3 comprises 16 residues. Trimming shortened V by 4 bases and J by 0 bases, and 13 bases separated the two germline ends. The CDR3: CASSTGDRYSGNTIYF. In DNA, the CDR3 is TGTGCCAGTAGTACCGGAGACAGATACTCTGGAAACACCATATATTTT.

This clone was seen just once. V and J are TRBV28 and TRBJ1-5; 7 nucleotides align to TRBD1. The junction had 7 bases not matched to a gene; V was cut back by 7 bases and J by 4 bases. Germline lookup yields CDR1 MDHEN and CDR2 SYDVKM. This CDR3 has 14 amino acids. CDR3 region: CASMGQRINQPQHF. The CDR3 region has the DNA TGTGCCAGCATGGGACAGAGAATTAATCAGCCCCAGCATTTT. Variable domain in full (rest from reference TRBV28 and TRBJ1-5): DVKVTQSSRYLVKRTGEKVFLECVQDMDHENMFWYRQDPGLGLRLIYFSYDVKMKEKGDIPEGYSVSREKKERFSLILESASTNQTSMYLCASMGQRINQPQHFGDGTRLSIL.

The genes are TRBV10-3 and TRBJ2-5; 9 bases match TRBD1. Germline values: CDR1 ENHRY, CDR2 SYGVKD. The CDR3 runs to 14 residues. V lost 6 bases to trimming and J lost 3 bases; unmatched junction nucleotides: 5. DNA for the CDR3: TGTGCCATCAGCCGACAGGGGGAAAAAGAGACCCAGTACTTC. Amino acids: CAISRQGEKETQYF.

Notes on this clone: The same CDR3 also results from other DNA sequences found in this sample. The chain joins TRBV6-5 to TRBJ1-5; 8 nucleotides line up with TRBD1. With V trimmed by 5 bases and J by 4 bases, 4 bases remained unmatched. Germline CDR1 and CDR2: MNHEY and SVGAGI. This CDR3 region has 14 residues. The CDR3 reads CASSVDRGNQPQHF. The CDR3 DNA follows: TGTGCCAGCAGTGTCGACAGGGGTAATCAGCCCCAGCATTTT.

This clone showed up just a few times. The chain uses TRBV5-1 and TRBJ1-5; D is undetermined. V dropped 0 bases and J dropped 7 bases, with 8 bases sitting between them. This CDR3 is 13 amino acids long. Looked up from germline, CDR1 is SGHRS and CDR2 is YFSETQ. CDR3 sequence reads: CASSLAKDQPQHF. The DNA for the CDR3 is TGCGCCAGCAGCTTGGCGAAGGACCAGCCCCAGCATTTT.

In this sample, this clone turned up once. The chain combines TRBV11-2 with TRBJ2-1; D may be TRBD2 (5 bases). This CDR3 has 15 amino acids. Trimming cost V 5 bases and J 0 bases, with 11 bases left between them. Germline loops: CDR1 SGHAT, CDR2 FQNNGV. The CDR3 DNA reads as TGTGCCAGCAGCGCTTTGAGGGACTCCTACAATGAGCAGTTCTTC. Translation gives CASSALRDSYNEQFF.

This clone was recorded a few times. This chain links TRBV19 with TRBJ1-6; no definite D call. The CDR3 is 15 residues long. Germline V gives CDR1 LNHDA, CDR2 SQIVND (reference sequence). V gave up 3 bases and J gave up 0 bases, with 6 bases separating them. CDR3 in DNA: TGTGCCAGTAGTATCGAGAGCTCCTATAATTCACCCCTCCACTTT. This sequence encodes CASSIESSYNSPLHF.